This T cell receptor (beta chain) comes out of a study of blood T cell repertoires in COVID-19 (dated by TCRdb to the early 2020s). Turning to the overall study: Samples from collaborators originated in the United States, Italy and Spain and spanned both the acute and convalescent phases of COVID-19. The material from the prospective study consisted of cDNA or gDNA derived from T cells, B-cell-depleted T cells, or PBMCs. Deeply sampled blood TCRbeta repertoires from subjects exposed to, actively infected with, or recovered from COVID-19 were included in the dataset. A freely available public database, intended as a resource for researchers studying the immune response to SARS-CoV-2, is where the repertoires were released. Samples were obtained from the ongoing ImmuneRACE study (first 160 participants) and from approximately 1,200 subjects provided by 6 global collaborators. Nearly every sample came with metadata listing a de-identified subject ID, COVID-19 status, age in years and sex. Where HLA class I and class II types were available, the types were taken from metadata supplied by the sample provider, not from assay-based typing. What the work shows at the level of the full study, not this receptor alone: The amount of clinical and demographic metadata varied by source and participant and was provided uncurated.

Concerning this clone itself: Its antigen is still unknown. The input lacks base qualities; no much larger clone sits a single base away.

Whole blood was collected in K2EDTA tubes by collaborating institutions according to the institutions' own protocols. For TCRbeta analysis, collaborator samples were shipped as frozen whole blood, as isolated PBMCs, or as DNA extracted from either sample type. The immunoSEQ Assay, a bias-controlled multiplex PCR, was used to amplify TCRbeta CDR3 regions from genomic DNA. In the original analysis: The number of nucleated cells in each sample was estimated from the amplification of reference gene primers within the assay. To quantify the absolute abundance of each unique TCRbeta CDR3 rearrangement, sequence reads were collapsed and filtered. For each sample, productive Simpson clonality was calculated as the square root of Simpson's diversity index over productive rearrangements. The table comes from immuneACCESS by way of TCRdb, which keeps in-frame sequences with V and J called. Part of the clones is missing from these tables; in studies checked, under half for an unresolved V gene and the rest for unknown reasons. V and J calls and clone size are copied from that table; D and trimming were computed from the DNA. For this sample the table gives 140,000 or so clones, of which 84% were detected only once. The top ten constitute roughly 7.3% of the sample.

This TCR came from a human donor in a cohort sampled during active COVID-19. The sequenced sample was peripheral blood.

The DNA reads as follows: TGTGCCATCAGTGAGGGAGTCCTACAGGGGGCTGGCTATGGCTACACCTTC. The translation is CAISEGVLQGAGYGYTF. The chain is made from TRBV10-3 and TRBJ1-2; the central 9 bases match TRBD1. CDR1 and CDR2 were assigned from the germline V gene as ENHRY and SYGVKD. The germline V and J ends show losses of 2 bases and 4 bases respectively, and no gene match explains 11 bases of the junction. Counted from cysteine to phenylalanine, this CDR3 has 17 amino acids. The retained sequence is limited to the CDR3, 51 bases, with the frame set at the first base.